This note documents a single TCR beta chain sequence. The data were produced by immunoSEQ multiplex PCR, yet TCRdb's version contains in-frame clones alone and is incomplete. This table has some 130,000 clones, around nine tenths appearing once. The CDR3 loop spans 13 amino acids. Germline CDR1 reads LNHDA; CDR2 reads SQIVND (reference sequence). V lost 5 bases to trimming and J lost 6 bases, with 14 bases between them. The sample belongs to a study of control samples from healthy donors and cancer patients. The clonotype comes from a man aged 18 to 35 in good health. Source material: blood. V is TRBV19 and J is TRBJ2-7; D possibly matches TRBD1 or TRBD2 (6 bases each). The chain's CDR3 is CASSLARGGEQYF. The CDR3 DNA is TGTGCCAGTAGTCTGGCCAGGGGAGGCGAGCAGTACTTC.